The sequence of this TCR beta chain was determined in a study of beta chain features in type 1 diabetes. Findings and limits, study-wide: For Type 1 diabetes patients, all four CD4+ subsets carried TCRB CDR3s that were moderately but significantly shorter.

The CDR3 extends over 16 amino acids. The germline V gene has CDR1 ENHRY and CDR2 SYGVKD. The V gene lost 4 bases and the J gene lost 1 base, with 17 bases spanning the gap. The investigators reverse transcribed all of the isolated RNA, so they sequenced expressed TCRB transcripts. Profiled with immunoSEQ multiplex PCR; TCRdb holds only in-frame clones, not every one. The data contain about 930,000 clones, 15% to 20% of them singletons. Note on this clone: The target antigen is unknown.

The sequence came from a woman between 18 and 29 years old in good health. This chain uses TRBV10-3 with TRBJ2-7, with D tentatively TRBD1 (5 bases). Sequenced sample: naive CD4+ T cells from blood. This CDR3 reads CAISAQGATNSYEQYF. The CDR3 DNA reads TGTGCCATCAGTGCTCAAGGGGCCACCAATTCCTACGAGCAGTACTTC.